This TCR beta chain originates from a study of beta chain features in type 1 diabetes. Study outcomes and limitations: In the patient group, naive, central memory and Treg TCRB repertoires seemed more alike than in the healthy donor group. Whether TCRB rearrangement is influenced by HLA type was left unresolved in this analysis. Significant though moderate, a shortening of TCRB CDR3s appeared in all four CD4+ subsets of Type 1 diabetes patients.

This CDR3 has 13 amino acids. V dropped 0 bases and J dropped 9 bases, with 10 bases sitting between them. Germline CDR1 and CDR2: SGDLS and YYNGEE. This clone was recorded many times. Its antigen is currently unknown. Every isolated RNA sample was fully reverse transcribed, so sequencing captured expressed TCRB transcripts. The table came from immunoSEQ multiplex PCR; TCRdb's copy has only in-frame clones and leaves some out. The sample shows around 130,000 clones, approximately 10% of them seen only once. Every single donor gave one heparinised blood draw, and these averaged about 110 mL. Cell sorting via CD45RO/CCR7/CD25/CD127/CD95/CD27 was performed to obtain CD4+ naive, central memory, regulatory and stem cell-like memory cells.

The sequenced material came from central memory CD4+ T cells from blood. The origin of this receptor is a man in his thirties or forties with type 1 diabetes. V usage is TRBV9 and J usage is TRBJ1-3; the D is unclear. The CDR3 nucleotides read TGTGCCAGCAGCGTAGAGAGGACTAGCACCATATATTTT. Its translation: CASSVERTSTIYF.